Listed here are 26 T cell receptor beta chains from one sample, sequenced in a study of blood T cell repertoires in COVID-19. Repertoires were generated with immunoSEQ multiplex PCR, while TCRdb's copy carries only in-frame clones and drops some. The sample holds roughly 300,000 clones, approximately 90% seen once. The sequenced material came from peripheral blood. The source is a woman in her 30s with COVID-19, enrolled during active disease.

This sequence joins TRBV7-2 and TRBJ2-7; tentative D call: TRBD1 (6 bases). Germline V gene data show CDR1 as SGHTA and CDR2 as FQGNSA. V was clipped by 2 bases and J by 7 bases, with 12 bases between them. The CDR3 extends over 13 amino acids. CDR3 residues: CASSLRQVGEQYF. The CDR3 DNA sequence: TGTGCCAGCAGCTTACGACAGGTGGGAGAGCAGTACTTC.

V and J are TRBV2 and TRBJ2-7; 7 nucleotides match TRBD1. Germline V gene data show CDR1 as SNHLY and CDR2 as FYNNEI. V was pared by 10 bases and J by 3 bases, with 9 bases of the junction left unmatched. This CDR3 is built from 13 residues. CDR3 nucleotides: TGTGCCACCTCATGGCAGGGGGACTACGAGCAGTACTTC. This encodes CATSWQGDYEQYF.

V usage is TRBV4-3 and J usage is TRBJ2-1; 8 nucleotides line up with TRBD2. V shed 0 bases and J 4 bases; nucleotides not matched to a gene: 2. The CDR3 loop spans 15 amino acids. Germline lookup yields CDR1 LGHNA and CDR2 YSLEER. As DNA, the CDR3 is TGCGCCAGCAGCCAAGAGCGGGAGGCGTACAATGAGCAGTTCTTC. Its translation is CASSQEREAYNEQFF.

The CDR3 DNA follows: TGTGCCAGCAGCCTACATAACCGAGCGGGACCCATCGGGGGGAAGCAGTTCTTC. Translating gives CASSLHNRAGPIGGKQFF. The genes are TRBV13 and TRBJ2-1; 7 nucleotides align to TRBD2. Per germline, CDR1 PRHDT and CDR2 FYEKMQ (reference sequence). CDR3 size: 18 residues. The V segment lost 5 bases and the J segment 11 bases; nucleotides outside the gene matches: 24. Supplemented by reference TRBV13 and TRBJ2-1, the full variable domain reads AAGVIQSPRHLIKEKRETATLKCYPIPRHDTVYWYQQGPGQDPQFLISFYEKMQSDKGSIPDRFSAQQFSDYHSELNMSSLELGDSALYFCASSLHNRAGPIGGKQFFGPGTRLTVL.

V and J are TRBV4-1 and TRBJ2-7; D possibly corresponds to TRBD2 (6 bases). CDR1 is MGHRA, CDR2 YSYEKL, per germline. This CDR3 is built from 13 residues. The V gene lost 4 bases and the J gene lost 4 bases, with 11 bases spanning the gap. The CDR3, as DNA: TGCGCCAGCAGCCTCGGGAGAATTTACGAGCAGTACTTC. Translating gives CASSLGRIYEQYF.

The sample holds one count of this clone. V is TRBV21-1 and J is TRBJ2-5; the table's D call of TRBD1 was not tested on the DNA. TRBV21-1 is flagged as a pseudogene. This CDR3 spans 13 amino acids. This CDR3 reads CASSTDRVETQYF. The CDR3 nucleotides are TGTGCCAGCAGCACAGACAGGGTGGAGACCCAGTACTTC.

The chain has TRBV21-1 and TRBJ2-2; TRBD2 is the table's D call, not checked against the DNA. TRBV21-1 is a pseudogene locus. The CDR3 totals 16 residues. The CDR3 nucleotides read TGTGCCAGCAGCAAAGCGGGGGGGACTAACACCGGGGAGCTGTTTTTT. The encoded protein is CASSKAGGTNTGELFF.

The rearrangement uses TRBV18 and TRBJ1-2; TRBD1 is a possible D gene (6 bases). Germline CDR1 is KGHSH and CDR2 is LQKENI. V was trimmed by 3 bases and J by 6 bases, leaving 20 bases between them. The CDR3 spans 16 residues. The CDR3 protein is CASSPSDSSRYDGYTF. CDR3 bases: TGTGCCAGCTCACCGTCGGACAGTTCAAGGTACGATGGCTACACCTTC.

The chain couples TRBV19 to TRBJ1-1, with a possible D match to TRBD1 (5 bases). CDR3 size: 14 residues. V lost 3 bases, J lost 4 bases, and 12 bases lay in between. Germline V gives CDR1 LNHDA, CDR2 SQIVND (reference sequence). The CDR3, as DNA: TGTGCCAGTAGTATTGGGGGGAGTTCCACTGAAGCTTTCTTT. Translated, it gives CASSIGGSSTEAFF.

This chain links TRBV7-9 with TRBJ1-6, with unresolved D. Germline CDR1 SEHNR, CDR2 FQNEAQ (reference sequence). This CDR3 is 14 amino acids long. V lost 2 bases and J 7 bases, leaving 9 bases between the germline ends. This CDR3 reads CASSLSEPNSPLHF. The CDR3 bases are TGTGCCAGCAGCTTAAGTGAGCCGAATTCACCCCTCCACTTT.

The gene calls are TRBV30 and TRBJ1-1; 8 bases match TRBD1. Germline-derived CDR1 and CDR2 are GTSNPN and SVGIG (reference sequence). The CDR3 is 17 residues long. The V segment lost 5 bases and the J segment 1 base; nucleotides outside the gene matches: 15. CDR3 sequence: CAWAWTGPAHPNTEAFF. CDR3 nucleotide sequence: TGTGCCTGGGCATGGACAGGGCCAGCACATCCGAACACTGAAGCTTTCTTT.

The chain joins TRBV7-2 to TRBJ2-7; possibly TRBD1 for D (6 bases). Germline V CDR1 and CDR2: SGHTA, FQGNSA. Trimming left V 1 base short and J 4 bases short, with 20 bases between. This CDR3 spans 17 amino acids. In DNA, the CDR3 is TGTGCCAGCAGCTTAGTCCCGGGGACACCTCCCCCTTACGAGCAGTACTTC. Amino acid sequence: CASSLVPGTPPPYEQYF. The full variable domain, with the rest looked up from reference TRBV7-2 and TRBJ2-7, is GAGVSQSPSNKVTEKGKDVELRCDPISGHTALYWYRQSLGQGLEFLIYFQGNSAPDKSGLPSDRFSAERTGGSVSTLTIQRTQQEDSAVYLCASSLVPGTPPPYEQYFGPGTRLTVT.

This clone was seen a few times. This chain joins TRBV4-1 and TRBJ2-7; D is perhaps TRBD1 (6 bases). V lost 0 bases, J lost 9 bases, and 15 bases lay in between. The CDR3 has 14 residues. Germline V gene sequence: CDR1 MGHRA, CDR2 YSYEKL. This CDR3 is CASSQEGTPFGQYF. As DNA, the CDR3 is TGCGCCAGCAGCCAAGAGGGGACACCCTTTGGGCAGTACTTC.

This chain joins TRBV6-5 and TRBJ1-2; 7 bases line up with TRBD1. Per germline, CDR1 MNHEY and CDR2 SVGAGI. V lost 7 bases to trimming and J lost 6 bases; unmatched junction nucleotides: 11. This CDR3 has 14 residues. The CDR3 reads CASTRDSRLDGYTF. Written as DNA, the CDR3 is TGTGCCAGCACCAGGGACAGCCGGTTGGATGGCTACACCTTC.

The chain employs TRBV28 and TRBJ1-1; TRBD1 agrees at 7 bases. Germline V gene lookup returns CDR1 MDHEN and CDR2 SYDVKM. Trimming took 7 bases from V and 3 from J; bases not matched to a gene: 8. CDR3 size: 14 residues. The CDR3 region has the DNA TGTGCCAGCAACCCGACAGGGTTGTACACTGAAGCTTTCTTT. This gives the protein CASNPTGLYTEAFF. The full variable domain, in which reference TRBV28 and TRBJ1-1 provide the parts outside the CDR3, is DVKVTQSSRYLVKRTGEKVFLECVQDMDHENMFWYRQDPGLGLRLIYFSYDVKMKEKGDIPEGYSVSREKKERFSLILESASTNQTSMYLCASNPTGLYTEAFFGQGTRLTVV.

The chain carries TRBV2 and TRBJ1-1, with D perhaps TRBD1 (5 bases). Per the germline V gene, CDR1 is SNHLY and CDR2 is FYNNEI. This CDR3 has 13 residues. V gave up 3 bases and J gave up 6 bases, with 11 bases separating them. The CDR3, as DNA: TGTGCCAGCAGTGATTGGGGCGACCCTGAAGCTTTCTTT. Translation gives CASSDWGDPEAFF. Combining the CDR3 with reference TRBV2 and TRBJ1-1 gives the whole variable domain EPEVTQTPSHQVTQMGQEVILRCVPISNHLYFYWYRQILGQKVEFLVSFYNNEISEKSEIFDDQFSVERPDGSNFTLKIRSTKLEDSAMYFCASSDWGDPEAFFGQGTRLTVV.

The gene calls are TRBV4-2 and TRBJ2-6; D might be TRBD1 (6 bases). CDR3 size: 14 residues. Germline assignment: CDR1 LGHNA and CDR2 YNFKEQ. V gave up 3 bases and J gave up 11 bases, with 14 bases separating them. The CDR3 DNA follows: TGTGCCAGCAGCCAGAAACAGGGCCCAGACGTCCTGACTTTC. It translates to CASSQKQGPDVLTF.

The chain recombines TRBV24-1 with TRBJ2-1, with D possibly TRBD1 on 6 matching bases. This CDR3 spans 13 amino acids. The germline V gene encodes CDR1 KGHDR and CDR2 SFDVKD. Trimming shortened V by 7 bases and J by 7 bases, and 13 bases separated the two germline ends. CDR3 sequence (DNA): TGTGCCACCAGGGGGGCAGGTCTTAATGAGCAGTTCTTC. As protein: CATRGAGLNEQFF.

This chain connects TRBV9 to TRBJ1-1; unclear D gene. The CDR3 totals 14 residues. V dropped 2 bases and J dropped 7 bases, with 15 bases sitting between them. Per germline, CDR1 SGDLS and CDR2 YYNGEE. The CDR3 region has the DNA TGTGCCAGCAGCGTCCTGGAGGTTTCAATTGAAGCTTTCTTT. Protein: CASSVLEVSIEAFF.

The rearrangement joins TRBV2 to TRBJ1-6, with D possibly being TRBD1 (5 bases). V lost 5 bases to trimming and J lost 9 bases, with 11 bases between them. The CDR3 loop spans 13 amino acids. Germline CDR1 and CDR2: SNHLY and FYNNEI. DNA for the CDR3: TGTGCCAGCAGTAGTGACAGCAGTTCACCCCTCCACTTT. This translates into CASSSDSSSPLHF.

The V gene is TRBV2, the J gene TRBJ2-1; the match to TRBD2 covers 14 bases. The CDR3 consists of 15 residues. Germline CDR1 reads SNHLY; CDR2 reads FYNNEI. V shed 6 bases, J shed 8 bases, and the junction held 6 bases outside the gene matches. In nucleotides, the CDR3 is TGTGCCAGCAGCGTAGGGACTAGCGGGAGTCATGAGCAGTTCTTC. Translated, it gives CASSVGTSGSHEQFF. The full variable domain, completed using reference TRBV2 and TRBJ2-1, is EPEVTQTPSHQVTQMGQEVILRCVPISNHLYFYWYRQILGQKVEFLVSFYNNEISEKSEIFDDQFSVERPDGSNFTLKIRSTKLEDSAMYFCASSVGTSGSHEQFFGPGTRLTVL.

V and J are TRBV10-3 and TRBJ2-1, with 9 bases aligning to TRBD2. The CDR3 consists of 17 residues. The V and J ends lost 7 bases and 5 bases, in that order; junction bases with no gene match: 15. Germline CDR1 is ENHRY and CDR2 is SYGVKD. The CDR3 sequence is CAITPRMAGGGDNEQFF. Written as DNA, the CDR3 is TGTGCCATCACTCCGAGGATGGCGGGAGGGGGGGACAATGAGCAGTTCTTC.

The chain joins TRBV7-2 to TRBJ2-2; D possibly corresponds to TRBD1 (5 bases). This CDR3 spans 14 amino acids. Per germline, CDR1 SGHTA and CDR2 FQGNSA. V dropped 2 bases and J dropped 6 bases, with 10 bases sitting between them. CDR3 bases: TGTGCCAGCAGCTTATTAAGGGGTTCCGGGGAGCTGTTTTTT. Residues: CASSLLRGSGELFF.

The chain combines TRBV7-3 with TRBJ2-5; no definite D call. Germline V gives CDR1 SGHTA, CDR2 FQGTGA. Trimming cost V 5 bases and J 5 bases, with 12 bases left between them. The CDR3 covers 13 residues. The DNA for the CDR3 is TGTGCCAGCAGCCCTAACCTTGGTGAGACCCAGTACTTC. It translates to CASSPNLGETQYF.

This clone was observed once. The V and J genes are TRBV30 and TRBJ1-5; 7 nucleotides match TRBD1. V shed 2 bases and J 6 bases; nucleotides not matched to a gene: 13. This CDR3 comprises 16 residues. CDR1 is GTSNPN and CDR2 is SVGIG in the germline V gene (reference sequence). The CDR3 protein is CAWSRRQGGVGQPQHF. DNA for the CDR3: TGTGCCTGGAGTCGGCGACAGGGTGGGGTAGGTCAGCCCCAGCATTTT.

This clone was seen a few times. The CDR3 spells CASSVGTSGQYNEQFF. DNA for the CDR3: TGTGCCAGCAGCGTCGGGACTAGCGGCCAATACAATGAGCAGTTCTTC. V is TRBV9 and J is TRBJ2-1, with TRBD2 identical over 11 bases. Unmatched junction bases numbered 5, after V lost 2 bases and J lost 4 bases. CDR3 length: 16 residues. Germline CDR1 SGDLS, CDR2 YYNGEE.